This is a list of T cell receptor beta chains from one sample in a study of chemoradiotherapy in HPV16-positive cancers. The protocol was immunoSEQ multiplex PCR, while the TCRdb copy is restricted to in-frame clones and leaves out a portion. The repertoire has 9,400 or so clones, around 82% of them found once; the top ten carry 9% to 10%. Specimen collection occurred from a patient who underwent chemoradiotherapy. These receptors were taken from a human donor with HPV-associated anogenital cancer. The CDR3 runs from the conserved cysteine through the conserved F or W. The D gene is left open where the match is weak. The size entry is marked missing in some rows and otherwise reads once, few, many or a size class.

>TRBV10-1|TRBJ2-1|-|-
TGCGCCAGCAGTGAGTCGGTGGAGGGGGGCTCCTACAATGAGCAGTTCTTC
CASSESVEGGSYNEQFF
>TRBV6-5|TRBJ1-2|-|-
TGTGCCAGCAGTTACTCTGTTGGGGGGTATGGCTACACCTTC
CASSYSVGGYGYTF
>TRBV27|TRBJ2-3|-|TRBD2
TGTGCCAGCAAACGACAGCGGGGGATCATATATACGCAGTATTTT
CASKRQRGIIYTQYF
>TRBV30|TRBJ1-1|-|TRBD1
TGTGCCTGGAGTGGACAGGGAAACACTGAAGCTTTCTTT
CAWSGQGNTEAFF
>TRBV25-1|TRBJ1-6|-|TRBD1
TGTGCCAGCACAAGCCAAACGGGAGGACAGGACCCCTCACCCCTCCACTTT
CASTSQTGGQDPSPLHF
>TRBV29-1|TRBJ1-2|once|-
TGCAGCGGGGGTAATTGGGGCAGGGATCATGGCTACACCTTC
CSGGNWGRDHGYTF
>TRBV5-1|TRBJ2-7|few|TRBD1
TGCGCCAGCAGCTTGTTCGGGACAGGGGGTTACGAGCAGTACTTC
CASSLFGTGGYEQYF
>TRBV6-1|TRBJ2-3|once|TRBD2
TGTGCCAGCAGTGAATGGCACAGGGGCGGGAGGGCTAGCACAGATACGCAGTATTTT
CASSEWHRGGRASTDTQYF
>TRBV11-3|TRBJ2-1|-|-
TGTGCCAGCAGCTGGGGAGTTGTCAATGAGCAGTTCTTC
CASSWGVVNEQFF
>TRBV5-1|TRBJ2-3|few|-
TGCGCCAGCAGAAATGACGGGACTAGCACAGATACGCAGTATTTT
CASRNDGTSTDTQYF
>TRBV5-4|TRBJ2-5|-|-
TGTGCCAGCAGCTCAGGGCCCTTCGTGAGACAAGAGACCCAGTACTTC
CASSSGPFVRQETQYF
>TRBV5-1|TRBJ1-2|once|TRBD1
TGCGCCAGCAGCGAGATGACCGCGCAGGGGGCTGGCTACACCTTC
CASSEMTAQGAGYTF
>TRBV5-4|TRBJ2-3|-|TRBD2
TGTGCCAGCAGCTCCAGACTAGCTAAAGACACAGATACGCAGTATTTT
CASSSRLAKDTDTQYF
>TRBV11-3|TRBJ2-1|-|TRBD2
TGTGCCAGCAGCCCGGGGCGGGGGGGCTTCAATGAGCAGTTCTTC
CASSPGRGGFNEQFF
>TRBV5-1|TRBJ1-5|-|-
TGCGCCAGCAGCTTTGGAGAAGATCAGCCCCAGCATTTT
CASSFGEDQPQHF
>TRBV19|TRBJ2-5|-|-
TGTGCCAGTAGTATGGCGAGGGCCCAAGAGACCCAGTACTTC
CASSMARAQETQYF
>TRBV15|TRBJ1-5|once|-
TGTGCCACCAGCAGAGATTGGAGGAATCAGCCCCAGCATTTT
CATSRDWRNQPQHF
>TRBV29-1|TRBJ2-1|-|TRBD2
TGCAGCGCGACCCCGGTGATTAGCGGGGGGGTCTCCTACAATGAGCAGTTCTTC
CSATPVISGGVSYNEQFF
>TRBV7-8|TRBJ2-7|-|TRBD1
TGTGCCAGCAGCTCCTGGGACAGGCGAGCTTCCTACGAGCAGTACTTC
CASSSWDRRASYEQYF
>TRBV5-5|TRBJ1-2|-|-
TGTGCCAGCAGCCCCGGTTCCACCCTGTACTATGGCTACACCTTC
CASSPGSTLYYGYTF
>TRBV6-5|TRBJ1-5|-|-
TGTGCCAGCAGCCTCGGAGCGAATCAGCCCCAGCATTTT
CASSLGANQPQHF
>TRBV7-3|TRBJ2-1|-|TRBD2
TGTGCCAGCAGCTTAAACGGGGGGGAGCAGTTCTTC
CASSLNGGEQFF
>TRBV7-9|TRBJ2-1|-|-
TGTGCCAGCAGCTTTCGCGCAGGGGGGCAAGTTGAGCAGTTCTTC
CASSFRAGGQVEQFF
>TRBV29-1|TRBJ1-1|-|TRBD1
TGCAGCGTTATGAGGGACAGTTGGAACACTGAAGCTTTCTTT
CSVMRDSWNTEAFF
>TRBV4-2|TRBJ1-5|-|-
TGTGCCAGCAGCCAAGGAACAGCGCGGACCCAGCATTTT
CASSQGTARTQHF
>TRBV5-1|TRBJ2-3|-|-
TGCGCCAGCAGCTTTAGAGGCACAGATACGCAGTATTTT
CASSFRGTDTQYF
>TRBV9|TRBJ2-2|-|TRBD1
TGTGCCAGCAGCACTGGACAGGGGGCGAACGGGGAGCTGTTTTTT
CASSTGQGANGELFF
>TRBV4-1|TRBJ1-5|once|TRBD1
TGCGCCAGCAGCCAAGGGGACAGTAATCAGCCCCAGCATTTT
CASSQGDSNQPQHF
>TRBV5-1|TRBJ2-3|-|TRBD1
TGCGCCAGCAGCTTGGTTGGGACAGGGACAGATACGCAGTATTTT
CASSLVGTGTDTQYF
>TRBV7-9|TRBJ2-1|-|TRBD2
TGTGCCAGCAGCTTATTGGCGGGGGCCTACAATGAGCAGTTCTTC
CASSLLAGAYNEQFF
>TRBV25-1|TRBJ2-2|-|TRBD2
TGTGCCAGCAGTGATTCTAGCGGGGGGCTAAACACCGGGGAGCTGTTTTTT
CASSDSSGGLNTGELFF
>TRBV7-2|TRBJ2-3|-|TRBD2
TGTGCCAGTCTGCTAGCGGGGATAGATACGCAGTATTTT
CASLLAGIDTQYF
>TRBV7-9|TRBJ2-1|-|-
TGTGCCAGCAGCTATTACAATGAGCAGTTCTTC
CASSYYNEQFF